What follows describes a single T cell receptor beta chain. No antigen is known for it. There are 14 residues in the CDR3. Germline CDR1 and CDR2: SQVTM and ANQGSEA. The V gene lost 4 bases and the J gene lost 0 bases, with 12 bases spanning the gap. In patients aged 18 to 65, hyperthyroidism was newly diagnosed, with duration under 2 months. Exclusion criteria comprised uncontrolled infection, other autoimmune disease, pregnancy or lactation. Source material for PBMCs was about 10 ml fresh peripheral blood. The source of the sample is a study of T cells in Graves' hyperthyroidism and ophthalmopathy. Study-level points and caveats: Stable hyperthyroidism and ophthalmopathy were separated using 13 V-J signatures.

Template material for amplifying TCR beta CDR3 regions consisted of RNA transcripts. First-round RT-PCR of the TCR CDR3 relied on the HTBI primer set. TCRdb processed the multiplex PCR reads anew with MiXCR; each CDR3 protein has one entry. The profile shows around 720,000 distinct CDR3 sequences, 35% of them singletons. This clonotype was obtained from a woman aged 35 to 49 with Graves' hyperthyroidism. The sample taken for sequencing was blood. This chain links TRBV29-1 with TRBJ1-2, with D possibly being TRBD1 (6 bases). DNA of the CDR3: TGCAGCGTTGGCTGGGACACGGCTAACTATGGCTACACCTTC. This codes for CSVGWDTANYGYTF.